Listed below are T cell receptor beta chains from one sample, sequenced in a study of blood T cell repertoires in COVID-19. Only in-frame clones appear in the TCRdb table, and some are missing; sequencing was by immunoSEQ multiplex PCR. The data show a few hundred thousand clones, 65% to 90% seen once. Specimen: peripheral blood. These receptors were taken from a human donor in a cohort sampled during active COVID-19. Both conserved end residues are part of each CDR3. The order of the fields is CDR3 protein, CDR3 DNA, V gene, J gene, clone size, D gene. D genes are given only for firm matches. Size is omitted from some rows. Given values are once, few, many or a class for expanded clones.

CDR3 protein: CASSLAGGGTDTQYF; CDR3 DNA: TGCGCCAGCAGCTTGGCCGGGGGGGGCACAGATACGCAGTATTTT; V gene: TRBV5-1; J gene: TRBJ2-3; clone size: .; D gene: TRBD2
CDR3 protein: CASSRTGYNEQFF; CDR3 DNA: TGTGCCAGCAGTCGGACAGGGTATAATGAGCAGTTCTTC; V gene: TRBV12-3/TRBV12-4; J gene: TRBJ2-1; clone size: .; D gene: TRBD1
CDR3 protein: CASSFGSGHSYGYTF; CDR3 DNA: .; V gene: TRBV7-9; J gene: TRBJ1-2; clone size: .; D gene: .
CDR3 protein: CASSAPLSGGAKDTQYF; CDR3 DNA: TGCGCCAGCAGTGCCCCCCTAAGCGGGGGGGCAAAAGATACGCAGTATTTT; V gene: TRBV5-1; J gene: TRBJ2-3; clone size: .; D gene: TRBD2
CDR3 protein: CASSLKRGQETQYF; CDR3 DNA: TGCGCCAGCAGCCTTAAGCGGGGCCAAGAGACCCAGTACTTC; V gene: TRBV5-1; J gene: TRBJ2-5; clone size: .; D gene: TRBD2
CDR3 protein: CARSTGRSSPLHF; CDR3 DNA: TGTGCCAGGTCGACAGGTCGGTCTTCACCCCTCCACTTT; V gene: TRBV12-3/TRBV12-4; J gene: TRBJ1-6; clone size: .; D gene: .
CDR3 protein: CASSRKSEAGSSYEQYF; CDR3 DNA: TGTGCCAGCAGCCGCAAATCCGAGGCGGGGAGCTCCTACGAGCAGTACTTC; V gene: TRBV11-3; J gene: TRBJ2-7; clone size: .; D gene: .
CDR3 protein: CASTLGGASTDTQYF; CDR3 DNA: TGTGCCAGCACCCTAGGGGGGGCCAGCACAGATACGCAGTATTTT; V gene: TRBV7-3; J gene: TRBJ2-3; clone size: .; D gene: .
CDR3 protein: CASSQVGLASTDTQYF; CDR3 DNA: TGCGCCAGCAGCCAAGTAGGCCTAGCATCAACAGATACGCAGTATTTT; V gene: TRBV4-1; J gene: TRBJ2-3; clone size: .; D gene: .
CDR3 protein: CSASRARGKLANEKLFF; CDR3 DNA: TGCAGTGCTAGTCGGGCCAGGGGGAAATTAGCTAATGAAAAACTGTTTTTT; V gene: TRBV20-1; J gene: TRBJ1-4; clone size: .; D gene: TRBD1
CDR3 protein: CASSDTGRGAKNIQYF; CDR3 DNA: TGTGCCAGCAGTGACACCGGGCGGGGAGCCAAAAACATTCAGTACTTC; V gene: TRBV2; J gene: TRBJ2-4; clone size: .; D gene: .
CDR3 protein: CASSEDRFSYEQYF; CDR3 DNA: TGTGCCAGCTCAGAGGACAGGTTCTCCTACGAGCAGTACTTC; V gene: TRBV18; J gene: TRBJ2-7; clone size: .; D gene: TRBD1
CDR3 protein: CASSQGIRANYGYTF; CDR3 DNA: TGCGCCAGCAGCCAAGGGATCAGGGCTAACTATGGCTACACCTTC; V gene: TRBV4-1; J gene: TRBJ1-2; clone size: .; D gene: .
CDR3 protein: CAISAGGVGGNTEAFF; CDR3 DNA: TGTGCCATCAGTGCGGGCGGGGTCGGGGGGAACACTGAAGCTTTCTTT; V gene: TRBV10-3; J gene: TRBJ1-1; clone size: .; D gene: .
CDR3 protein: CSVGAHGNEQFF; CDR3 DNA: TGCAGCGTTGGGGCTCATGGCAATGAGCAGTTCTTC; V gene: TRBV29-1; J gene: TRBJ2-1; clone size: many; D gene: .